Each of the 10 T cell receptor beta chains below was sequenced from the same sample in a study of T cells in Graves' hyperthyroidism and ophthalmopathy. RNA transcripts gave rise to amplified TCR beta CDR3 regions. An initial round of RT-PCR targeting the TCR CDR3 relied on the HTBI primer set. Via MiXCR, TCRdb re-called the multiplex PCR reads, giving one row per CDR3 protein. The table shows more than 500,000 distinct CDR3 sequences, with roughly 14% occurring only once. Sequenced input: blood. The source of these receptors is a woman in her thirties or forties with Graves' ophthalmopathy.

The sample holds many counts of this clonotype. The chain uses TRBV4-1 and TRBJ1-1; 8 bases line up with TRBD1. Germline assignment: CDR1 MGHRA and CDR2 YSYEKL. The CDR3 sequence is 16 residues long. The V and J ends lost 1 base and 1 base, in that order; junction bases with no gene match: 5. CDR3 bases: TGCGCCAGCAGCCAAGGACAGGGGTTAGGGAACACTGAAGCTTTCTTT. Translated: CASSQGQGLGNTEAFF.

This clonotype has more than one count but fewer than ten. Relative to the germline gene, one junction end is altered; a read error may explain this. The chain has TRBV7-7 and TRBJ2-7; perhaps TRBD1 as D (6 bases). The germline gives CDR1 SSHAT, CDR2 FNYEAQ (reference sequence). The CDR3 is 15 amino acids. CDR3 region: CASSLSADSPYEQYF. The CDR3 DNA follows: TGTGCTAGCAGCTTATCGGCGGACAGTCCCTACGAGCAGTACTTC.

This clonotype showed up many times. The rearrangement joins TRBV6-1 to TRBJ2-3; a weak D match, TRBD2 (5 bases). The CDR3 has 14 residues. From germline, CDR1 is MNHNS and CDR2 SASEGT. Trimming shortened V by 5 bases and J by 2 bases, and 11 bases separated the two germline ends. This CDR3 is CASSTVATTDTQYF. The CDR3 DNA sequence: TGTGCCAGCAGTACCGTAGCGACCACAGATACGCAGTATTTT.

This clonotype was observed at least ten times. The genes are TRBV12-3 or TRBV12-4 and TRBJ1-3; no reliable D call. Trimming shortened V by 5 bases and J by 0 bases, and 11 bases separated the two germline ends. The CDR3 is made up of 15 amino acids. The CDR3: CASSRAGDSGNTIYF. The DNA of the CDR3 is TGTGCCAGCAGTCGCGCAGGAGACTCTGGAAACACCATATATTTT.

At least ten counts were recorded for this clonotype. The chain recombines TRBV11-2 with TRBJ2-4, with 14 nucleotides matching TRBD2. Germline CDR1 SGHAT, CDR2 FQNNGV. The CDR3 totals 18 residues. Trimming cost V 3 bases and J 1 base; bases outside gene matches: 5. CDR3 nucleotide sequence: TGTGCCAGCAGCTTCGGACTAGCGGGAGGCTGGGCCAAAAACATTCAGTACTTC. Amino acid sequence: CASSFGLAGGWAKNIQYF.

As concerns this clonotype: This may stem from a read error, because a much larger clone lies one nucleotide away. The V gene is TRBV5-1, the J gene TRBJ2-7; no firm D call. The CDR3 runs 13 residues. Germline CDR1 SGHRS, CDR2 YFSETQ. CDR3 DNA: TGCGTCAGCAGCTTGGAAGGGATTTACGAGCAGTACTTC. Its protein product is CVSSLEGIYEQYF. The full variable domain, rest sourced from reference TRBV5-1 and TRBJ2-7, is KAGVTQTPRYLIKTRGQQVTLSCSPISGHRSVSWYQQTPGQGLQFLFEYFSETQRNKGNFPGRFSGRQFSNSRSEMNVSTLELGDSALYLCVSSLEGIYEQYFGPGTRLTVT.

This clonotype was counted many times. The chain is built from TRBV28 and TRBJ2-2; 10 nucleotides line up with TRBD2. The V gene's germline CDR1 is MDHEN and CDR2 SYDVKM. V dropped 6 bases and J dropped 1; count of bases not matched to a gene: 2. The CDR3 length is 15 residues. The CDR3 DNA reads TGTGCCAGCAGAGGACTAGCGGAGAACACCGGGGAGCTGTTTTTT. This sequence encodes CASRGLAENTGELFF.

This clonotype was recorded at least ten times. The chain links TRBV11-3 to TRBJ2-7, with TRBD1 matching 11 bases. The trim removed 5 bases at V and 9 bases at J, leaving 6 bases unmatched. Per germline, CDR1 SGHNT and CDR2 YENEEA. This CDR3 contains 13 residues. CDR3 sequence: CASSTRTGGAQYF. The CDR3 DNA reads TGTGCCAGCAGCACCAGGACAGGGGGCGCGCAGTACTTC.

The chain couples TRBV12-3 or TRBV12-4 to TRBJ2-7; 7 nucleotides match TRBD1. V lost 2 bases, J lost 7 bases, and 11 bases stayed unmatched. The CDR3 has 15 amino acids. The CDR3 coding sequence is TGTGCCAGCAGTTTACTTGGGACAGCCTACGAGGAGCAGTACTTC. Translating gives CASSLLGTAYEEQYF.

Ten or more counts support this clonotype. The V and J genes are TRBV2 and TRBJ1-5; D gene unclear. V was shortened by 3 bases and J by 1 base, with 1 base between the two germline ends. The CDR3 has 12 residues. Per the germline V gene, CDR1 is SNHLY and CDR2 is FYNNEI. The CDR3 DNA follows: TGTGCCAGCAGTGAGAGCAATCAGCCCCAGCATTTT. It codes for CASSESNQPQHF.